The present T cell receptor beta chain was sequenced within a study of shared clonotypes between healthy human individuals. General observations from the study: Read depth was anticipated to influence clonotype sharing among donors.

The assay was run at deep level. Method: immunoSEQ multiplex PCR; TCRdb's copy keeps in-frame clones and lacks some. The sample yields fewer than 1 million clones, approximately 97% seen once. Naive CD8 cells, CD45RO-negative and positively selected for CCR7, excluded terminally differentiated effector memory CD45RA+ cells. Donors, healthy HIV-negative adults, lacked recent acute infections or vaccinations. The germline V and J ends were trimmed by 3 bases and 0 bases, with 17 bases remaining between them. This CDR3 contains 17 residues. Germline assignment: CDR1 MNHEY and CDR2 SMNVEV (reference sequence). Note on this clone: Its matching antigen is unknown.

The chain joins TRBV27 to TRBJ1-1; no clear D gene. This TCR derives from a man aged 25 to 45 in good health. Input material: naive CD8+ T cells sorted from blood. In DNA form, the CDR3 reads TGTGCCAGCAGTTTTGAGGCGATTCCCTTCATGAACACTGAAGCTTTCTTT. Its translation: CASSFEAIPFMNTEAFF.